This T cell receptor beta chain originates from a study of T cell responses to AZD1222 COVID-19 vaccine. The CDR3 contains 13 residues. Germline V gene data show CDR1 as PRHDT and CDR2 as FYEKMQ (reference sequence). Profiling relied on immunoSEQ multiplex PCR, and the TCRdb table lists in-frame clones only, not all of them. Altogether 150,000 or so clones are present, roughly 90% being singletons, with the ten largest covering around 18%. In the case of this clone: At one boundary the junction diverges from the germline segment, which might be a read error.

The chain has TRBV13 and TRBJ2-3, with TRBD1 as a possible D gene (5 bases). The receptor was isolated from an adult in good health. Sequences were derived from peripheral blood, sampled on day 0 of AZD1222 vaccination. CDR3 residues: CANSLQGTDTQYF. The CDR3 DNA reads as TGTGCCAACAGCTTACAGGGCACAGATACGCAGTATTTT.